Listed here are 30 T cell receptor beta chains from one sample, sequenced in a study of regulatory T cells. Study findings and constraints: In CD3G-deficient patients, conventional CD4+ T cells were enriched for hydrophobic CDR3 residues at positions 6 and 7.

What these receptors recognize is not known. Primers: 52 TRBV forward and 13 TRBJ reverse. TCRdb keeps only in-frame clones here, not all; method: immunoSEQ multiplex PCR. The data hold tens of thousands of clones, with about 93% observed a single time. Sequencing input: conventional CD4+ T cells sorted from blood. The receptors shown here come from a child under 10 years old with CD3G deficiency.

The V gene is TRBV7-9, the J gene TRBJ2-3; no reliable D call. V was trimmed by 1 base and J by 3 bases, leaving 5 bases between them. The CDR3 is 13 amino acids. In germline, CDR1 is SEHNR, CDR2 FQNEAQ (reference sequence). The CDR3 is CASSLEETDTQYF. CDR3 DNA: TGTGCCAGCAGCTTAGAGGAGACAGATACGCAGTATTTT.

The rearrangement joins TRBV10-3 to TRBJ1-5; D may be TRBD1 (5 bases). Trimming removed 0 bases at V and 0 bases at J, with 12 bases between. The V gene's germline CDR1 is ENHRY and CDR2 SYGVKD. The CDR3 totals 17 residues. The CDR3 DNA follows: TGTGCCATCAGTGAGTCTGGGGGACCGAATAGCAATCAGCCCCAGCATTTT. Translated: CAISESGGPNSNQPQHF.

The rearrangement uses TRBV19 and TRBJ1-4; tentatively, D is TRBD1 (5 bases). Germline values: CDR1 LNHDA, CDR2 SQIVND (reference sequence). Trimming pared 10 bases from V and 2 bases from J, leaving 11 bases between. The CDR3 covers 13 residues. The CDR3 DNA follows: TGTGCCAACCGGGGGTCCACTAATGAAAAACTGTTTTTT. Encoded protein: CANRGSTNEKLFF.

The chain couples TRBV18 to TRBJ2-7; D is perhaps TRBD2 (5 bases). The CDR3 has 15 residues. V lost 4 bases to trimming and J lost 6 bases, with 19 bases between them. CDR1 KGHSH and CDR2 LQKENI come from the germline V gene. In DNA form, the CDR3 reads TGTGCCAGCTCACTGGGAGTTCCCCCGGTAGGCGAGCAGTACTTC. Translation: CASSLGVPPVGEQYF.

This clone was seen a single time. This sequence joins TRBV6-5 and TRBJ1-4; 7 bases match TRBD1. This CDR3 has 16 amino acids. Trimming at V came to 0 bases and at J to 8 bases, leaving 9 bases not matched to a gene. The germline gives CDR1 MNHEY, CDR2 SVGAGI. The CDR3 sequence: CASSYSERGREEKLFF. The CDR3 nucleotides read TGTGCCAGCAGTTACTCTGAAAGGGGGCGGGAAGAAAAACTGTTTTTT.

The CDR3: CASRADRGHGYTF. As DNA, the CDR3 is TGTGCCAGCAGGGCTGACAGGGGACATGGCTACACCTTC. The chain employs TRBV6-6 and TRBJ1-2, with TRBD1 matching 8 bases. The CDR3 is 13 residues long. The V and J ends lost 6 bases and 6 bases, in that order; junction bases with no gene match: 6. From germline, CDR1 is MNHNY and CDR2 SVGAGI (reference sequence).

The chain links TRBV19 to TRBJ2-4; D is unclear. Germline V gene lookup returns CDR1 LNHDA and CDR2 SQIVND (reference sequence). V was trimmed by 4 bases and J by 8 bases, leaving 12 bases between them. The CDR3 spans 13 residues. CDR3 in DNA: TGTGCCAGTAGTACCCAGGCGTTCGACATTCAGTACTTC. Its protein product is CASSTQAFDIQYF.

The chain has TRBV5-1 and TRBJ1-2, with 9 positions matching TRBD1. V dropped 2 bases and J dropped 7; count of bases not matched to a gene: 6. CDR3 length equals 14 residues. Per the germline V gene, CDR1 is SGHRS and CDR2 is YFSETQ. CDR3 loop: CASSFLPGQGGYTF. DNA of the CDR3: TGCGCCAGCAGCTTCTTACCGGGACAGGGTGGCTACACCTTC.

This clone has a single count. J is TRBJ1-6 and V is TRBV7-6, with TRBD1 identical over 7 bases. This CDR3 is built from 16 residues. The V segment lost 2 bases and the J segment 7 bases; nucleotides outside the gene matches: 8. Germline assignment: CDR1 SGHVS and CDR2 FNYEAQ. The CDR3 region is CASSLTARGSNSPLHF. CDR3 nucleotide sequence: TGTGCCAGCAGCTTAACCGCCAGGGGGTCCAATTCACCCCTCCACTTT. Looking up the rest from reference TRBV7-6 and TRBJ1-6 gives the full variable domain: GAGVSQSPRYKVTKRGQDVALRCDPISGHVSLYWYRQALGQGPEFLTYFNYEAQQDKSGLPNDRFSAERPEGSISTLTIQRTEQRDSAMYRCASSLTARGSNSPLHFGNGTRLTVT.

This clone was counted a single time. In nucleotides, the CDR3 is TGTGCCAGCAGTTCATGGGTTGATTCACCCCTCCACTTT. The encoded protein is CASSSWVDSPLHF. V and J are TRBV28 and TRBJ1-6; no definite D call. This CDR3 comprises 13 residues. Trimming stripped 4 bases from V and 8 bases from J, with 9 bases between. Germline CDR1 is MDHEN and CDR2 is SYDVKM.

The CDR3 DNA reads TGTGCCAGCAGCCTTAGCGGGAGAACAGATACGCAGTATTTT. Protein product: CASSLSGRTDTQYF. V and J are TRBV7-9 and TRBJ2-3, with 9 bases matching TRBD2. The CDR3 runs 14 residues. J lost 3 bases, V lost 5 bases, and 3 bases had no gene match. Germline values: CDR1 SEHNR, CDR2 FQNEAQ (reference sequence).

The chain employs TRBV28 and TRBJ1-2; 9 nucleotides align to TRBD1. The ends lost 4 bases at V and 5 bases at J; junction bases unmatched: 14. CDR1 and CDR2 (germline): MDHEN, SYDVKM. This CDR3 has 17 amino acids. The CDR3 region has the DNA TGTGCCAGCAGTTCAGGACCCCCGGGACAGGGAGCTTATGGCTACACCTTC. This gives the protein CASSSGPPGQGAYGYTF.

This sequence joins TRBV5-1 and TRBJ2-2, with D perhaps TRBD1 (6 bases). The CDR3 is 17 amino acids. Germline CDR1 and CDR2: SGHRS and YFSETQ. The germline V and J ends were trimmed by 0 bases and 2 bases, with 14 bases remaining between them. The CDR3 region is CASSLGERTANTGELFF. The CDR3 DNA follows: TGCGCCAGCAGCTTGGGTGAGCGGACAGCTAACACCGGGGAGCTGTTTTTT. The variable domain in full, with the rest retrieved from reference TRBV5-1 and TRBJ2-2, is KAGVTQTPRYLIKTRGQQVTLSCSPISGHRSVSWYQQTPGQGLQFLFEYFSETQRNKGNFPGRFSGRQFSNSRSEMNVSTLELGDSALYLCASSLGERTANTGELFFGEGSRLTVL.

This chain uses TRBV28 with TRBJ2-7; 10 bases match TRBD1. V was pared by 9 bases and J by 4 bases, with 6 bases of the junction left unmatched. CDR1 is MDHEN and CDR2 is SYDVKM in the germline V gene. The CDR3 spans 13 residues. In DNA form, the CDR3 reads TGTGCCAGTAGGACAGGGGGAATGTACGAGCAGTACTTC. Residues: CASRTGGMYEQYF.

This clone was recorded once. The chain links TRBV18 to TRBJ2-1; D is ambiguous. CDR3 length: 15 residues. Germline V gene sequence: CDR1 KGHSH, CDR2 LQKENI. V dropped 2 bases and J dropped 5 bases, with 13 bases sitting between them. CDR3 DNA: TGTGCCAGCTCACCAAACGAGCTAAAGAACAATGAGCAGTTCTTC. Its protein is CASSPNELKNNEQFF.

This chain connects TRBV7-9 to TRBJ2-3, with D maybe TRBD2 (5 bases). Trimming pared 5 bases from V and 2 bases from J, leaving 11 bases between. Germline V gives CDR1 SEHNR, CDR2 FQNEAQ (reference sequence). The CDR3 has 14 residues. CDR3 coding DNA: TGTGCCAGCAGCCTTACTAGTCTCACAGATACGCAGTATTTT. Its translation: CASSLTSLTDTQYF.

J is TRBJ2-7 and V is TRBV18; D remains ambiguous. This CDR3 region has 13 residues. V lost 3 bases to trimming and J lost 5 bases, with 11 bases between them. Germline V lookup: CDR1 KGHSH, CDR2 LQKENI. The CDR3 region is CASSPSPANEQYF. CDR3 DNA sequence: TGTGCCAGCTCACCCTCGCCTGCAAACGAGCAGTACTTC.

The chain uses TRBV5-1 and TRBJ2-2; 7 positions agree with TRBD2. J lost 6 bases, V lost 5 bases, and 7 bases had no gene match. Germline values: CDR1 SGHRS, CDR2 YFSETQ. This CDR3 comprises 14 residues. CDR3 residues: CASRPTGGAGELFF. CDR3 nucleotide sequence: TGCGCCAGCAGACCGACGGGAGGTGCCGGGGAGCTGTTTTTT.

In nucleotides, the CDR3 is TGTGCCAGCAGTGCCGCTTCACTGGGCTATGGCTACACCTTC. The encoded protein is CASSAASLGYGYTF. This chain joins TRBV28 and TRBJ1-2; no firm D call. Germline CDR1 MDHEN, CDR2 SYDVKM. Between the trimmed V and J ends, which lost 5 bases and 4 bases, there was a span of 14 bases. CDR3 size: 14 residues.

CDR3 protein: CASSAIAGVETQYF. The CDR3 DNA sequence: TGTGCCAGTAGTGCTATAGCGGGAGTGGAGACCCAGTACTTC. This chain joins TRBV19 and TRBJ2-5, with TRBD2 matching over 9 bases. V lost 5 bases and J lost 5; bases outside the gene matches: 6. The CDR3 totals 14 residues. Germline lookup yields CDR1 LNHDA and CDR2 SQIVND (reference sequence).

The chain uses TRBV7-9 and TRBJ2-5; the match to TRBD1 covers 8 bases. The ends lost 1 base at V and 2 bases at J; junction bases unmatched: 6. This CDR3 has 16 amino acids. CDR1 SEHNR and CDR2 FQNEAQ come from the germline V gene (reference sequence). This chain's CDR3 is CASSLGQGLTQETQYF. CDR3 coding DNA: TGTGCCAGCAGCTTAGGACAGGGGCTAACGCAAGAGACCCAGTACTTC. The full variable domain, with the rest looked up from reference TRBV7-9 and TRBJ2-5, is DTGVSQNPRHKITKRGQNVTFRCDPISEHNRLYWYRQTLGQGPEFLTYFQNEAQLEKSRLLSDRFSAERPKGSFSTLEIQRTEQGDSAMYLCASSLGQGLTQETQYFGPGTRLLVL.

The chain links TRBV6-1 to TRBJ2-7; D may correspond to TRBD1 or TRBD2 (5 bases each). The V and J ends lost 5 bases and 2 bases respectively, with 13 bases between them. The CDR3 is 14 residues long. The germline V gene encodes CDR1 MNHNS and CDR2 SASEGT. The CDR3 loop is CASSFRDGAYEQYF. DNA of the CDR3: TGTGCCAGCAGTTTCCGGGACGGAGCCTACGAGCAGTACTTC.

This clone was detected a few times. The chain combines TRBV5-1 with TRBJ2-1; D call uncertain. Germline assignment: CDR1 SGHRS and CDR2 YFSETQ. Trimming pared 3 bases from V and 8 bases from J, leaving 18 bases between. The CDR3 is 15 residues long. CDR3 in DNA: TGCGCCAGCAGCTCCCTTCGCCCGAGTCAGGATGAGCAGTTCTTC. Encoded protein: CASSSLRPSQDEQFF.

The chain links TRBV28 to TRBJ2-3; possibly TRBD2 for D (5 bases). Germline CDR1 MDHEN, CDR2 SYDVKM. There are 15 residues in the CDR3. V was clipped by 8 bases and J by 0 bases, with 15 bases between them. The CDR3 loop is CASCGGARSTDTQYF. CDR3 bases: TGTGCCAGCTGCGGAGGAGCCCGAAGCACAGATACGCAGTATTTT. Drawing the rest from reference TRBV28 and TRBJ2-3, the complete variable domain is DVKVTQSSRYLVKRTGEKVFLECVQDMDHENMFWYRQDPGLGLRLIYFSYDVKMKEKGDIPEGYSVSREKKERFSLILESASTNQTSMYLCASCGGARSTDTQYFGPGTRLTVL.

The chain joins TRBV20-1 to TRBJ2-1; D gene unclear. In germline, CDR1 is DFQATT, CDR2 SNEGSKA (reference sequence). CDR3 length: 11 amino acids. Trimming cost V 6 bases and J 5 bases, with 8 bases left between them. CDR3 loop: CSANLNNEQFF. CDR3 bases: TGCAGTGCCAACCTGAACAATGAGCAGTTCTTC.

V usage is TRBV6-1 and J usage is TRBJ2-7; D is perhaps TRBD2 (5 bases). Between the trimmed V and J ends, which lost 8 bases and 6 bases, there was a span of 23 bases. The CDR3 contains 15 residues. Germline CDR1 and CDR2: MNHNS and SASEGT. This chain's CDR3 is CASVGPRAAFGEQYF. The CDR3 region has the DNA TGTGCCAGCGTCGGACCGAGGGCGGCTTTCGGCGAGCAGTACTTC.

This chain uses TRBV7-8 with TRBJ2-7; 12 bases agree with TRBD1. V dropped 5 bases and J dropped 7; count of bases not matched to a gene: 12. Germline CDR1 and CDR2: SGHVS and FQNEAQ. The CDR3 has 16 amino acids. In DNA, the CDR3 is TGTGCCAGCAGCCCGTGGGCGGGACAGGGGGCAGGGGAGCAGTACTTC. Protein product: CASSPWAGQGAGEQYF.

The CDR3 DNA is TGTGCCAGCTCCCAAGGTGGAGGGGACGAGCAGTACTTC. Protein product: CASSQGGGDEQYF. The rearrangement uses TRBV18 and TRBJ2-7, with a tentative D call TRBD2 (6 bases). The V end lost 6 bases, the J end lost 5 bases, and 14 bases lay between the germline ends. Germline loops: CDR1 KGHSH, CDR2 LQKENI. The CDR3 runs 13 residues.

This sequence joins TRBV10-3 and TRBJ1-6; TRBD1 might be the D (5 bases). With 8 bases removed from V and 7 bases from J, the gap between germline ends came to 12 bases. The CDR3 length is 13 residues. Germline V gives CDR1 ENHRY, CDR2 SYGVKD. The CDR3 is CAIGRDPNSPLHF. CDR3 sequence (DNA): TGTGCCATCGGCCGGGACCCAAATTCACCCCTCCACTTT.

The J gene is TRBJ1-2, the V gene TRBV28; 11 bases are a match to TRBD1. With 5 bases clipped from V and 1 base from J, the junction kept 15 bases outside the gene matches. This CDR3 is 19 amino acids long. CDR1 is MDHEN and CDR2 is SYDVKM in the germline V gene. The CDR3 protein is CASSPTPGQGGGLNYGYTF. The CDR3 bases are TGTGCCAGCAGTCCAACCCCGGGACAGGGGGGCGGTCTTAACTATGGCTACACCTTC.